These 9 T cell receptor beta chains originate from one sample sequenced in a study of T-cell reconstitution after alpha-beta-depleted transplantation in children. The TCRbeta library was prepared with unique molecular identifiers. TCRdb passed the PCR reads through MiXCR, listing each CDR3 protein once. The sample yields about 100,000 distinct CDR3 sequences, about 7.5% seen once. Source: PBMCs, taken before TCRalphabeta/CD19-depleted stem cell transplant. The receptors shown here come from a boy between 2 and 10 years old with acute lymphoblastic leukemia, due to receive a stem cell transplant.

Ten or more counts support this clonotype. The rearrangement uses TRBV7-2 and TRBJ1-1, with D possibly TRBD1 on 5 matching bases. Trimming took off 5 bases at V and 8 bases at J, with 18 bases between the two ends. The CDR3 contains 14 residues. From germline, CDR1 is SGHTA and CDR2 FQGNSA. The CDR3 DNA follows: TGTGCCAGCAGCGTACGAAGGACAAACGGGGAAGCTTTCTTT. This gives the protein CASSVRRTNGEAFF.

The gene calls are TRBV7-2 and TRBJ2-5, with 9 bases identical to TRBD2. Germline-derived CDR1 and CDR2 are SGHTA and FQGNSA. CDR3 length: 16 residues. V was clipped by 5 bases and J by 0 bases; unmatched bases: 7. CDR3 region: CASSPWRGGYQETQYF. Here the CDR3 DNA reads TGTGCCAGCAGCCCTTGGCGGGGGGGCTACCAAGAGACCCAGTACTTC.

This rearrangement joins TRBV7-9 to TRBJ2-3; D gene unclear. CDR3 length: 15 amino acids. Germline CDR1 reads SEHNR; CDR2 reads FQNEAQ (reference sequence). Trimming removed 5 bases at V and 6 bases at J, with 18 bases between. CDR3 amino acids: CASSTAGPNRDTQYF. Here the CDR3 DNA reads TGTGCCAGCAGCACTGCCGGGCCAAATAGGGATACGCAGTATTTT.

The chain is built from TRBV6-1 and TRBJ1-1, with D perhaps matching TRBD1 (5 bases). CDR1 and CDR2 (germline): MNHNS, SASEGT. Trimming cost V 6 bases and J 6 bases, with 26 bases left between them. This CDR3 comprises 17 residues. The CDR3, as DNA: TGTGCCAGCAGCGCGATACGGGGCCCGAATCCCAACGCTGAAGCTTTCTTT. Residues: CASSAIRGPNPNAEAFF.

With regard to this clonotype: Possible read error: a much larger clone is one base away. The J gene is TRBJ2-1, the V gene TRBV20-1; 9 bases are a match to TRBD1. This CDR3 is built from 15 residues. Germline assignment: CDR1 DFQATT and CDR2 SNEGSKA (reference sequence). CDR3 sequence (DNA): TGCAGACCTGTGGGGACAGGGTACCACTACAATGAGCAGTTCTTC. It is translated as CRPVGTGYHYNEQFF.

The gene calls are TRBV7-9 and TRBJ2-5; TRBD1 agrees at 7 bases. CDR3 size: 13 residues. V was clipped by 1 base and J by 6 bases; unmatched bases: 2. Germline-derived CDR1 and CDR2 are SEHNR and FQNEAQ (reference sequence). CDR3 loop: CASSLVQGKTQYF. The CDR3 DNA is TGTGCCAGCAGCTTAGTACAGGGGAAGACCCAGTACTTC.

This clonotype was found a few times. V gene TRBV5-1 combines with J gene TRBJ2-1, with D tentatively TRBD1 or TRBD2 (5 bases each). The V gene's germline CDR1 is SGHRS and CDR2 YFSETQ. This CDR3 is built from 14 residues. The ends were cut back, 0 bases at V and 7 bases at J, with 11 bases in the middle. The CDR3 nucleotides read TGCGCCAGCAGCTTGGCCACTGGGGGAAATGAGCAGTTCTTC. This codes for CASSLATGGNEQFF.

This rearrangement joins TRBV12-3 or TRBV12-4 to TRBJ1-2, with D unresolved. The CDR3 extends over 12 amino acids. V lost 3 bases, J lost 6 bases, and 8 bases lay in between. The CDR3 reads CASSFELDGYTF. CDR3 DNA sequence: TGTGCCAGCAGTTTTGAGTTAGATGGCTACACCTTC.

The table lists this clonotype with many counts. V usage is TRBV12-3 or TRBV12-4 and J usage is TRBJ1-2; no clear D gene. CDR3 length: 16 residues. The germline V and J ends were trimmed by 0 bases and 4 bases, with 15 bases remaining between them. CDR3: CASSLAATSLTYGYTF. The CDR3 region has the DNA TGTGCCAGCAGTTTAGCGGCCACAAGTTTAACCTATGGCTACACCTTC.